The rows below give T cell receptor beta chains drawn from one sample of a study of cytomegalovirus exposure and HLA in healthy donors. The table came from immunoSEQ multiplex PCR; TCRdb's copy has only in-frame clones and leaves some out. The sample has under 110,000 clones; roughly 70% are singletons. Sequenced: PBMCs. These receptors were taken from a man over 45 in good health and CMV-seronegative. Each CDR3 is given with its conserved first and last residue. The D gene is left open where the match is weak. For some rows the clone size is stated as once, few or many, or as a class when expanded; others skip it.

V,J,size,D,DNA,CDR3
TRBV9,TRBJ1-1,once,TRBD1,TGTGCCAGCAGCGCGCAGGGGGCAGACACTGAAGCTTTCTTT,CASSAQGADTEAFF
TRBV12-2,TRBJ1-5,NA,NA,TGTGCAAGTCGCCTCAAGAGGGGAACTACAGGGGGTTCTTTGAGGGGGGATCAGCCCCAGCATTTT,CASRLKRGTTGGSLRGDQPQHF
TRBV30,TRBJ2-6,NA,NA,TGTGCCTGGACTCCCGCTGGGGCCAACGTCCTGACTTTC,CAWTPAGANVLTF
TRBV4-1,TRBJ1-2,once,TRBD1,TGCGCCAGCACGTATGGTTCAGAGGGGGCAGAAGCCTATGGCTACACCTTC,CASTYGSEGAEAYGYTF
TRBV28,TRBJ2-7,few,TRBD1,TGTGCCAGCAGCCGGGACAGGGGCTTGAACGAGCAGTACTTC,CASSRDRGLNEQYF
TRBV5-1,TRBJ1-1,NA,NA,TGCGCCAGCAGGCTTACAGCGAACACTGAAGCTTTCTTT,CASRLTANTEAFF
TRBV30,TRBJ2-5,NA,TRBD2,TGTGCCTGGAGTGGGACTAGCCGCCTGGGAGAGACCCAGTACTTC,CAWSGTSRLGETQYF
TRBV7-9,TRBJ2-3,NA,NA,TGTGCCAGCAGCAATGGACAGACCGTCACAGATACGCAGTATTTT,CASSNGQTVTDTQYF
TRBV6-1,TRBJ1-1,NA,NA,TGTGCCAGTCACATACCGGGAGGAGGATCAGTGGCTTTCTTT,CASHIPGGGSVAFF
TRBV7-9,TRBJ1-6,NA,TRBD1,TGTGCCAGCAGCTTAGGGACAGGGGTGAATTCACCCCTCCACTTT,CASSLGTGVNSPLHF
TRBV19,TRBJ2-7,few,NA,TGTGCCAGTAGGACCAGGGGCCATAGGAACGAGCAGTACTTC,CASRTRGHRNEQYF
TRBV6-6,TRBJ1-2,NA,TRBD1,TGTGCCAGCAGCCACCAGGGGGAGTCATACTATGGCTACACCTTC,CASSHQGESYYGYTF
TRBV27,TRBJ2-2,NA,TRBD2,TGTGCCAGCAGTACTACTACTAGCGGGAGATACACCGGGGAGCTGTTTTTT,CASSTTTSGRYTGELFF
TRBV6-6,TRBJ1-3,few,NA,TGTGCCAGCAGCTTCTTGGCGGGGGTACGGGAAAACACCATATATTTT,CASSFLAGVRENTIYF
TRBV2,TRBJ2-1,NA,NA,TGTGCCAGCAGTGGGGGGCATACGGACAATGAGCAGTTCTTC,CASSGGHTDNEQFF
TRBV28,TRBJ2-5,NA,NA,TGTGCCACCAACCTGGGCTATAGGGGGGAGACCCAGTACTTC,CATNLGYRGETQYF
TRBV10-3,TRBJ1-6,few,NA,TGTGCCAGCCAGGGAGGGGGCTATAATTCACCCCTCCACTTT,CASQGGGYNSPLHF